This TCR beta chain was captured by sequencing in a study of vaccination and CD4 T cells after COVID-19. Sample treatment: approximately 10-day PBMC culture with coronavirus spike peptide pools or control peptides (ViraFEST assay). Unmatched junction bases numbered 15, after V lost 7 bases and J lost 7 bases. This CDR3 comprises 16 residues. Per germline, CDR1 MNHEY and CDR2 SMNVEV (reference sequence). This clonotype appeared a single time. Antigen unknown. Researchers used the Oncomine TCR Beta short-read assay to sequence DNA from cultured CD4+ T cells. TCRdb fed the PCR reads into MiXCR, producing one record per CDR3 protein. The sample has about 20,000 distinct CDR3 sequences, around three fifths seen once.

This clonotype was obtained from a human donor who had recovered from COVID-19. The J gene is TRBJ2-4, the V gene TRBV27; TRBD2 matches at 8 bases. The sample was CD4+ T cells from blood, cultured in vitro. The CDR3 region has the DNA TGTGCCAGCAAGGGAGCGGGAGCTGAGAGGGGGAACATTCAGTACTTC. Protein sequence: CASKGAGAERGNIQYF.